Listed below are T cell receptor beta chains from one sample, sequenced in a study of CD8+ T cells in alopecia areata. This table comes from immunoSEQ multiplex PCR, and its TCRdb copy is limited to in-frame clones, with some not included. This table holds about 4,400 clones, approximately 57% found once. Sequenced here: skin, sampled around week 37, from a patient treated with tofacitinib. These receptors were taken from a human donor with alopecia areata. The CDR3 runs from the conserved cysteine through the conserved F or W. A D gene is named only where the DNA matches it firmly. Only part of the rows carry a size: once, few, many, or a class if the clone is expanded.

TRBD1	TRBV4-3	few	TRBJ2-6	TGCGCCAGCAGCCAAAACTTAGGGGACAGGGGTGAGGCCAACGTCCTGACTTTC	CASSQNLGDRGEANVLTF
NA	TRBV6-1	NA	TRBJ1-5	TGTGCCAGCAGTGTAGGGATACTCAATCAGCCCCAGCATTTT	CASSVGILNQPQHF
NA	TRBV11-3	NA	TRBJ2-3	TGTGCCAGCAGCTTAGTGGTCACAGATACGCAGTATTTT	CASSLVVTDTQYF
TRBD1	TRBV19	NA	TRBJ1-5	TGTGCCAGTAGTATACGGACAGGGATGGATCAGCCCCAGCATTTT	CASSIRTGMDQPQHF
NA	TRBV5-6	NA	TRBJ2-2	TGTGCCAGCAGCAAAATAACGAACACCGGGGAGCTGTTTTTT	CASSKITNTGELFF
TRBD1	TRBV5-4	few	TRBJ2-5	TGTGCCAGCAGCAGAAGACAGGGGAGCTGGGAGACCCAGTACTTC	CASSRRQGSWETQYF
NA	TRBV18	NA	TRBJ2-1	TGTGCCAGCTCACCAGGAGTCAATGAGCAGTTCTTC	CASSPGVNEQFF
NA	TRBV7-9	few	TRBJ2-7	TGTGCCAGCAGCCACGGGACGGACTACGAGCAGTACTTC	CASSHGTDYEQYF
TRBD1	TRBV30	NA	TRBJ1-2	TGTGCCTGGAGTCCCCTTGGGGACAGGCGGGGGGGCTACACCTTC	CAWSPLGDRRGGYTF
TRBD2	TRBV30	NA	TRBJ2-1	TGTGCCTGGAGTCTACCTACTAGCGGGACCGACGGTGAGCAGTTCTTC	CAWSLPTSGTDGEQFF
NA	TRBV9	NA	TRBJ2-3	TGTGCCAGCAGCGTAGGGGACAGCACAGATACGCAGTATTTT	CASSVGDSTDTQYF
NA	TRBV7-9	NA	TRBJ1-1	TGTGCCAGCAGCTTAGCCCAGGGGTTGAACACTGAAGCTTTCTTT	CASSLAQGLNTEAFF
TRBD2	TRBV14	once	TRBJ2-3	TGTGCCAGCAGCCAGACGGGAGGGACAGATACGCAGTATTTT	CASSQTGGTDTQYF
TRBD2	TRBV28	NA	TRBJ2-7	TGTGCCAGCGGGACTAGCGGGAGTCCGCCCCTCTACGAGCAGTACTTC	CASGTSGSPPLYEQYF
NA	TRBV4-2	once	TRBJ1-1	TGTGCCAGCAGCCAAGTGAGCGCATCCAGGGCTGAAGCTTTCTTT	CASSQVSASRAEAFF
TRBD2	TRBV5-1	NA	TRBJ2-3	TGCGCCAGCAGCCTCCAGACTAGCGGGGGCACAGATACGCAGTATTTT	CASSLQTSGGTDTQYF
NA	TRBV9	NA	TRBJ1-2	TGTGCCAGCAGCGTAGGGTCCGGAGGCACGGGCTACACCTTC	CASSVGSGGTGYTF
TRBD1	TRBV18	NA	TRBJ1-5	TGTGCCAGCTCAGATACAGGGGATCAGCCCCAGCATTTT	CASSDTGDQPQHF
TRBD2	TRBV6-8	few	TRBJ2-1	TGTGCCAGCAAGGGCGGGAGGTACAATGAGCAGTTCTTC	CASKGGRYNEQFF
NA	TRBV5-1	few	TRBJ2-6	TGCGCCAGCAGCTTGGACGGGACACCTACCCCTGGGGCCAACGTCCTGACTTTC	CASSLDGTPTPGANVLTF
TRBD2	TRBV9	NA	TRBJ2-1	TGTGCCAGCAGCGTACCGAGAGAGGCGGGAGTCGGCTACAATGAGCAGTTCTTC	CASSVPREAGVGYNEQFF
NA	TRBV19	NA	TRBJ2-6	TGTGCCAGTAGTAATCGTGTGACAAATTCACAAAGTCGGGCCAACGTCCTGACTTTC	CASSNRVTNSQSRANVLTF
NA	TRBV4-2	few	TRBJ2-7	TGTGCCAGCAGCCAAGCCGCCGGGGGACAGCCAATCTCCTACGAGCAGTACTTC	CASSQAAGGQPISYEQYF
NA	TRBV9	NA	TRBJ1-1	TGTGCCAGCAGCGTAGACGGGATGAACACTGAAGCTTTCTTT	CASSVDGMNTEAFF
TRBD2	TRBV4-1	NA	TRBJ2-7	TGCGCCAGCAGCCGCGCACTAGCGGGAGTCGGACAGTGGGACTACGAGCAGTACTTC	CASSRALAGVGQWDYEQYF
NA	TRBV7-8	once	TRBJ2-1	TGTGCCAGCAGCTTATCTACCTTGAGCTCCTACAATGAGCAGTTCTTC	CASSLSTLSSYNEQFF
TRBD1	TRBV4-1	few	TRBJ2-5	TGCGCCAGCAGCCAAGGGACAGGGCTGTCTGAAGAGACCCAGTACTTC	CASSQGTGLSEETQYF
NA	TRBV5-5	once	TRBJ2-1	TGTGCCAGCAGCTTGTACGGCTACAATGAGCAGTTCTTC	CASSLYGYNEQFF
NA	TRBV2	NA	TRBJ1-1	TGTGCCAGCGGCAAGGGTTACGACACTGAAGCTTTCTTT	CASGKGYDTEAFF
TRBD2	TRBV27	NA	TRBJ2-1	TGTGCCAGCAGTTTACCCGGACTAGCGGAGAACAATGAGCAGTTCTTC	CASSLPGLAENNEQFF
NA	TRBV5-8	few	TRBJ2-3	TGTGCCAGCAGCCGTAGGGAGGATTTCACAGATACGCAGTATTTT	CASSRREDFTDTQYF
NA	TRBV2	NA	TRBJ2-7	TGTGCCAGCAGTGTTCTACCAACGGCGGGTTACGAGCAGTACTTC	CASSVLPTAGYEQYF
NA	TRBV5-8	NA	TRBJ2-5	TGTGCCAGCAGCCTTGGTCCAGATCGAGAGACCCAGTACTTC	CASSLGPDRETQYF
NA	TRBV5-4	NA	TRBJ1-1	TGTGCCTCGGCCCGGGAGGAGGTCCAGGGGAAAAGAGCTTTCTTT	CASAREEVQGKRAFF
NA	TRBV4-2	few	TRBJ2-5	TGTGCCAGCAGCCAAGGTCAGCAAGAGACCCAGTACTTC	CASSQGQQETQYF
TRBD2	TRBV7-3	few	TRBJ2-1	TGTGCCAGCAGCTTAAAGGCGGGACTAGCGTTGGGTGAGCAGTTCTTC	CASSLKAGLALGEQFF
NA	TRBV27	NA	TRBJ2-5	TGTGCCAGCAGTCCGTGGGCCGGGGGAGAGACCCAGTACTTC	CASSPWAGGETQYF